The 24 T cell receptor beta chains presented below share a single source sample, sequenced in a study of human T cells and chemical hapten exposure. TCRdb recomputed calls from the RACE reads with MiXCR, one row per CDR3 protein. The sample has a few hundred thousand distinct CDR3 sequences, about 6.9% seen once. This sample's time point: patch test 2, 6 weeks after DPC sensitization. Treatment of the sample: therapeutic diphenylcyclopropenone sensitization with weekly scalp DPC. The sample here was whole blood, taken in connection with sensitization to the hapten diphenylcyclopropenone (DPC). The receptors stem from a woman aged 18-35 years with alopecia areata. Some clones in this sample may be carry-over from other donors' samples.

This clonotype was counted many times. This rearrangement joins TRBV28 to TRBJ1-5; TRBD1 is a possible D gene (6 bases). This CDR3 region has 15 residues. Germline CDR1 MDHEN, CDR2 SYDVKM. The germline V and J ends were trimmed by 2 bases and 1 base, with 9 bases remaining between them. CDR3 region: CASSLIQGSNQPQHF. CDR3 nucleotide sequence: TGTGCCAGCAGTTTAATTCAGGGGAGCAATCAGCCCCAGCATTTT.

This clonotype was seen many times. The chain combines TRBV5-6 with TRBJ2-1, with D hard to call. Trimming took off 2 bases at V and 8 bases at J, with 5 bases between the two ends. CDR3 length: 11 residues. Germline V gene lookup returns CDR1 SGHDT and CDR2 YYEEEE. Written as DNA, the CDR3 is TGTGCCAGCAGCTTCGGCGATGAGCAGTTCTTC. Translation: CASSFGDEQFF.

This clonotype was recorded a few times. The chain carries TRBV28 and TRBJ1-5, with TRBD1 as a possible D gene (6 bases). V shed 6 bases and J shed 0 bases, with 12 bases lying between them. The CDR3 sequence is 15 residues long. The germline gives CDR1 MDHEN, CDR2 SYDVKM. For the CDR3, the DNA is TGTGCCAGCAGCTCGGACAGATATAGCAATCAGCCCCAGCATTTT. It yields the protein CASSSDRYSNQPQHF.

This clonotype has a count of ten or more. This chain links TRBV29-1 with TRBJ1-5; D is uncertain. The CDR3 has 13 residues. Trimming took off 4 bases at V and 5 bases at J, with 12 bases between the two ends. The germline V gene has CDR1 SQVTM and CDR2 ANQGSEA. For the CDR3, the DNA is TGCAGCGTTGCGGCAGCTTATCATCAGCCCCAGCATTTT. It is translated as CSVAAAYHQPQHF.

This clonotype was found many times. The J gene is TRBJ2-3, the V gene TRBV7-2; D perhaps matches TRBD2 (6 bases). CDR3 length equals 17 residues. The V end lost 5 bases, the J end lost 2 bases, and 20 bases lay between the germline ends. CDR1 and CDR2 from the germline V gene are SGHTA and FQGNSA. The CDR3 nucleotides read TGTGCCAGCAGCCCCGGGCGGGGCAGAAAATACACAGATACGCAGTATTTT. This gives the protein CASSPGRGRKYTDTQYF. The full variable domain, in which reference TRBV7-2 and TRBJ2-3 provide the parts outside the CDR3, is GAGVSQSPSNKVTEKGKDVELRCDPISGHTALYWYRQSLGQGLEFLIYFQGNSAPDKSGLPSDRFSAERTGGSVSTLTIQRTQQEDSAVYLCASSPGRGRKYTDTQYFGPGTRLTVL.

This clonotype was observed a handful of times. The chain couples TRBV19 to TRBJ2-1; D might be TRBD1 (6 bases). The CDR3 length is 13 residues. CDR1 and CDR2 (germline): LNHDA, SQIVND (reference sequence). V lost 3 bases and J 5 bases, leaving 8 bases between the germline ends. The CDR3 DNA reads as TGTGCCAGTAGTATCACAGGGAACAATGAGCAGTTCTTC. It encodes CASSITGNNEQFF.

This chain links TRBV5-1 with TRBJ2-3, with 9 bases matching TRBD1. The germline V gene encodes CDR1 SGHRS and CDR2 YFSETQ. The CDR3 contains 17 residues. With V trimmed by 0 bases and J by 5 bases, 10 bases remained unmatched. Here the CDR3 DNA reads TGCGCCAGCAGCTTGGCTTGGACAGGGGATGTCAAAGATACGCAGTATTTT. Protein: CASSLAWTGDVKDTQYF.

The sample holds many counts of this clonotype. The chain's CDR3 is CASSQSTGEGAYNEQFF. The CDR3 DNA follows: TGTGCCAGCAGCCAGTCCACAGGGGAAGGGGCCTACAATGAGCAGTTCTTC. This chain links TRBV4-2 with TRBJ2-1, with 7 nucleotides matching TRBD1. This CDR3 region has 17 residues. The V segment lost 3 bases and the J segment 2 bases; nucleotides outside the gene matches: 10. CDR1 and CDR2 from the germline V gene are LGHNA and YNFKEQ.

This clonotype occurred many times. Here the CDR3 DNA reads TGTGCCAGCAGCCTAAGACAGGGGGCTGGGGCTGAAGCTTTCTTT. Translated: CASSLRQGAGAEAFF. This chain links TRBV7-2 with TRBJ1-1; 10 bases match TRBD1. CDR1 is SGHTA and CDR2 is FQGNSA in the germline V gene. Unmatched junction bases numbered 9, after V lost 5 bases and J lost 6 bases. The CDR3 has 15 amino acids.

This clonotype was seen repeatedly, ten times or more. The chain joins TRBV4-3 to TRBJ2-7; 7 positions agree with TRBD2. Germline values: CDR1 LGHNA, CDR2 YSLEER. The CDR3 has 13 amino acids. V shed 0 bases, J shed 5 bases, and the junction held 1 base outside the gene matches. CDR3 in amino acids: CASSQDRGDEQYF. CDR3 DNA sequence: TGCGCCAGCAGCCAAGATCGGGGGGACGAGCAGTACTTC.

In its sample, this clonotype was seen many times. The chain carries TRBV12-3 or TRBV12-4 and TRBJ2-7; 9 bases agree with TRBD2. V lost 5 bases and J lost 3; bases outside the gene matches: 11. The CDR3 length is 16 residues. In DNA form, the CDR3 reads TGTGCCAGCAGTCCCCATCGAGCGGGGGGCATCTACGAGCAGTACTTC. Translation: CASSPHRAGGIYEQYF.

This clonotype was seen only a few times. This sequence joins TRBV4-3 and TRBJ1-4; no clear D gene. This CDR3 comprises 15 residues. The ends were cut back, 0 bases at V and 8 bases at J, with 13 bases in the middle. Looked up from germline, CDR1 is LGHNA and CDR2 is YSLEER. CDR3 sequence (DNA): TGCGCCAGCAGCCAAGACCGAGTTGGACGGGAAAAACTGTTTTTT. Amino acids: CASSQDRVGREKLFF.

This clonotype was found many times. The chain employs TRBV4-3 and TRBJ2-7, with TRBD2 identical over 7 bases. Trimming removed 1 base from V and 2 bases from J; junction bases left unmatched: 2. Looked up from germline, CDR1 is LGHNA and CDR2 is YSLEER. The CDR3 loop spans 14 amino acids. DNA for the CDR3: TGCGCCAGCAGCCAAGCCCGGGGGGCCTACGAGCAGTACTTC. As protein: CASSQARGAYEQYF.

The chain has TRBV6-5 and TRBJ1-1; perhaps TRBD1 as D (6 bases). CDR1 is MNHEY, CDR2 SVGAGI, per germline. The ends were cut back, 2 bases at V and 0 bases at J, with 10 bases in the middle. CDR3 length equals 15 residues. The CDR3 loop reads CASSYPDRLNTEAFF. The CDR3 DNA is TGTGCCAGCAGTTACCCCGACAGGCTGAACACTGAAGCTTTCTTT.

The sample holds many counts of this clonotype. This chain uses TRBV6-6 with TRBJ1-1; 9 bases are shared with TRBD1. The CDR3 is 16 residues long. Germline loops: CDR1 MNHNY, CDR2 SVGAGI (reference sequence). The V gene end was trimmed by 4 bases and the J gene end by 3 bases; junction bases not matched to a gene: 9. CDR3 coding DNA: TGTGCCAGCAGTTCAGTGACAGGGGGAGTTGACACTGAAGCTTTCTTT. This translates into CASSSVTGGVDTEAFF.

The rearrangement uses TRBV27 and TRBJ2-5; D is undetermined. Germline CDR1 reads MNHEY; CDR2 reads SMNVEV (reference sequence). The ends were cut back, 6 bases at V and 6 bases at J, with 11 bases in the middle. The CDR3 spans 12 residues. DNA for the CDR3: TGTGCCAGCAGCCCCTCGCCGCAGACCCAGTACTTC. This encodes CASSPSPQTQYF.

A few counts support this clonotype. The genes are TRBV6-2 or TRBV6-3 and TRBJ2-7; TRBD1 aligns across 7 bases. Trimming removed 0 bases from V and 2 bases from J; junction bases left unmatched: 4. The CDR3 length is 15 residues. Germline CDR1 and CDR2: MNHEY and SVGEGT. CDR3 sequence (DNA): TGTGCCAGCAGTTACTCGGACAGGTCTACCTACGAGCAGTACTTC. Encoded protein: CASSYSDRSTYEQYF.

This rearrangement joins TRBV5-1 to TRBJ2-2; D gene unclear. Looked up from germline, CDR1 is SGHRS and CDR2 is YFSETQ. Between the trimmed V and J ends, which lost 1 base and 6 bases, there was a span of 4 bases. The CDR3 runs to 12 residues. The CDR3 coding sequence is TGCGCCAGCAGCTTGATCGCCGGGGAGCTGTTTTTT. It specifies CASSLIAGELFF.

This clonotype was picked up many times. The V call is TRBV14, the J call TRBJ1-2, with D unclear. Germline values: CDR1 SGHDN, CDR2 FVKESK. Trimming left V 2 bases short and J 7 bases short, with 2 bases between. The CDR3 sequence is 10 residues long. The CDR3 nucleotides read TGTGCCAGCAGCCAACGTGGCTACACCTTC. It translates to CASSQRGYTF.

This clonotype was found a few times. V usage is TRBV10-3 and J usage is TRBJ2-3, with D perhaps matching TRBD2 (5 bases). V was clipped by 5 bases and J by 2 bases, with 11 bases between them. This CDR3 region has 14 residues. CDR1 is ENHRY, CDR2 SYGVKD, per germline. This chain's CDR3 is CAISPGSDTDTQYF. In DNA form, the CDR3 reads TGTGCCATCAGTCCGGGTAGCGACACAGATACGCAGTATTTT.

This clonotype was found many times. The DNA for the CDR3 is TGCGCCAGCAGCCAAGGGGCTGTGAACTATGGCTACACCTTC. Amino acids: CASSQGAVNYGYTF. This sequence joins TRBV4-1 and TRBJ1-2; unclear D gene. Germline CDR1 is MGHRA and CDR2 is YSYEKL. The length of the CDR3 is 14 residues. With 1 base removed from V and 2 bases from J, the gap between germline ends came to 8 bases.

J is TRBJ1-1 and V is TRBV15; D is ambiguous. Germline V gene lookup returns CDR1 LNHNV and CDR2 YYDKDF (reference sequence). Trimming pared 0 bases from V and 6 bases from J, leaving 11 bases between. The CDR3 loop spans 14 amino acids. The CDR3 is CATSRDRAASEAFF. Written as DNA, the CDR3 is TGTGCCACCAGCAGAGATCGCGCTGCCTCTGAAGCTTTCTTT.

This clonotype was found many times. The rearrangement joins TRBV18 to TRBJ1-1; 7 bases fit TRBD1. The CDR3 totals 14 residues. Trimming cost V 4 bases and J 6 bases; bases outside gene matches: 8. The germline gives CDR1 KGHSH, CDR2 LQKENI. As DNA, the CDR3 is TGTGCCAGCTCACTATCGACAGGGAGCCCTGAAGCTTTCTTT. Protein: CASSLSTGSPEAFF.

This clonotype occurred many times. The chain combines TRBV27 with TRBJ1-5; no clear D. V was shortened by 6 bases and J by 0 bases, with 15 bases between the two germline ends. The CDR3 is 16 residues long. In germline, CDR1 is MNHEY, CDR2 SMNVEV (reference sequence). The CDR3 DNA sequence: TGTGCCAGCAGCCTTATGCCCGGACCTAGCAATCAGCCCCAGCATTTT. Amino acid sequence: CASSLMPGPSNQPQHF.